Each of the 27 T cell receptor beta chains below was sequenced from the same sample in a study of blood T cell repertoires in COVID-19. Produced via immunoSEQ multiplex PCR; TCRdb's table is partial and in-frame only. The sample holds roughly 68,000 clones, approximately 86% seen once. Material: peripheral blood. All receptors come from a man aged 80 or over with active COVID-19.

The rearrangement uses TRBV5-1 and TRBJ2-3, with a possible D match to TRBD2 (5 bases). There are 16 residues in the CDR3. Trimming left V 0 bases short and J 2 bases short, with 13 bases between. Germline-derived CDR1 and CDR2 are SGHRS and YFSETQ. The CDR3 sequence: CASSLASMGVTDTQYF. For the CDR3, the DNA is TGCGCCAGCAGCTTGGCCTCTATGGGAGTCACAGATACGCAGTATTTT.

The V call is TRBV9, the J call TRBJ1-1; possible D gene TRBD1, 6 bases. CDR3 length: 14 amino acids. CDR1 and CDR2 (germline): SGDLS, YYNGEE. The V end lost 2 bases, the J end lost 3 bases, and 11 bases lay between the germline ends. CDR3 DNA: TGTGCCAGCAGCGTGCAAGAGGGGGACACTGAAGCTTTCTTT. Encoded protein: CASSVQEGDTEAFF.

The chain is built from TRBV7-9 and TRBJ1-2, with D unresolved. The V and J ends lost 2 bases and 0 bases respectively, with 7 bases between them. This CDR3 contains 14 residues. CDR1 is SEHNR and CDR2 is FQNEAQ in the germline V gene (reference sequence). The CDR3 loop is CASSLRGANYGYTF. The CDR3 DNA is TGTGCCAGCAGCTTAAGAGGAGCTAACTATGGCTACACCTTC.

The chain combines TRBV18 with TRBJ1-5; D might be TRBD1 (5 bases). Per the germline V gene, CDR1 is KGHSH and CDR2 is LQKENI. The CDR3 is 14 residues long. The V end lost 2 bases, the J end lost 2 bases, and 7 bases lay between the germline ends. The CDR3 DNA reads TGTGCCAGCTCACCAGGGGCTGGCAATCAGCCCCAGCATTTT. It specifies CASSPGAGNQPQHF.

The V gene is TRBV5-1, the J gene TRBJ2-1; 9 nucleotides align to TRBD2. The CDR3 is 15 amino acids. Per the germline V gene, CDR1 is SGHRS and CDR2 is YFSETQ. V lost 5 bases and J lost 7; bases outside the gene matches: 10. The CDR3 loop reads CASRTGTSSWNEQFF. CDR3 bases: TGCGCCAGCAGGACCGGGACTAGCTCATGGAATGAGCAGTTCTTC. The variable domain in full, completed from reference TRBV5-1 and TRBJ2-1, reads KAGVTQTPRYLIKTRGQQVTLSCSPISGHRSVSWYQQTPGQGLQFLFEYFSETQRNKGNFPGRFSGRQFSNSRSEMNVSTLELGDSALYLCASRTGTSSWNEQFFGPGTRLTVL.

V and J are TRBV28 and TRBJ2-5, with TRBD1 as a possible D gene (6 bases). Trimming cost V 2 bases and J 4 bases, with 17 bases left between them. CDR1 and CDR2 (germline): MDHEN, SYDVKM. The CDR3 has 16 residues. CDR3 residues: CASSLSGQGILETQYF. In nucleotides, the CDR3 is TGTGCCAGCAGTTTAAGTGGTCAGGGGATATTAGAGACCCAGTACTTC.

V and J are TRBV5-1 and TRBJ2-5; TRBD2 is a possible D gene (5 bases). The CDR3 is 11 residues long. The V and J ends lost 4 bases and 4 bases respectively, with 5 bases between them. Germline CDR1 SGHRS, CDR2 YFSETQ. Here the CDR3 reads CASSAGETQYF. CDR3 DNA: TGCGCCAGCAGCGCGGGAGAGACCCAGTACTTC.

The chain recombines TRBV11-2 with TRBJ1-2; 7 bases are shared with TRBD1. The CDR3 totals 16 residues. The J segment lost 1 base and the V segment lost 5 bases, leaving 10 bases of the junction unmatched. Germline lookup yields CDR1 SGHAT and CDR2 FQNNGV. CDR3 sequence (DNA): TGTGCCAGCAGCCATCTTCGCGGGGACAGTAACTATGGCTACACCTTC. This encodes CASSHLRGDSNYGYTF.

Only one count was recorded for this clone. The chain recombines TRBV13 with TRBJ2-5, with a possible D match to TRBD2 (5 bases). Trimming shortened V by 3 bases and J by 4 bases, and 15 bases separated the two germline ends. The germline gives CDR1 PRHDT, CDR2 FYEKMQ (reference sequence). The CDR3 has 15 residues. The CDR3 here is CASSFRTGEGETQYF. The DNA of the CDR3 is TGTGCCAGCAGCTTCCGGACCGGCGAGGGAGAGACCCAGTACTTC.

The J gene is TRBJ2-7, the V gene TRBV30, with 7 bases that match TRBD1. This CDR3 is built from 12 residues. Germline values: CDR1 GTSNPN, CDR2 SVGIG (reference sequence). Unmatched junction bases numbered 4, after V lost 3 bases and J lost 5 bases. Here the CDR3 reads CAWSATGNEQYF. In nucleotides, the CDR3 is TGTGCCTGGAGCGCGACAGGGAACGAGCAGTACTTC.

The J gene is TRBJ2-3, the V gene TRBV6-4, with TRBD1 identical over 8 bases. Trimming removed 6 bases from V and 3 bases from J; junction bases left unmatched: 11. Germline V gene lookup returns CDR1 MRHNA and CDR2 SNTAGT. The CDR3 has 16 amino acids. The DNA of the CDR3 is TGTGCCAGCAGGGACAAGGACAGGGAGCGAACAGATACGCAGTATTTT. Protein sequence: CASRDKDRERTDTQYF.

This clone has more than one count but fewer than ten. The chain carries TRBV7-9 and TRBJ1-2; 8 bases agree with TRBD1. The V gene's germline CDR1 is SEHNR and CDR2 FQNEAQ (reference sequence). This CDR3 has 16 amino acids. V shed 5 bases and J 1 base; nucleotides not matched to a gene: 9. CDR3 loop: CASSLVARGHNYGYTF. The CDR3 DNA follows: TGTGCCAGCAGCCTCGTGGCCAGGGGGCATAACTATGGCTACACCTTC.

Here the CDR3 DNA reads TGTGCTAGTGGCGGGGGGCCGGTTGGTGAAAAACTGTTTTTT. This sequence encodes CASGGGPVGEKLFF. This chain uses TRBV12-5 with TRBJ1-4, with D perhaps matching TRBD1 (6 bases). The V gene lost 6 bases and the J gene lost 7 bases, with 15 bases spanning the gap. This CDR3 has 14 residues. CDR1 is LGHNT and CDR2 is FRNRAP in the germline V gene.

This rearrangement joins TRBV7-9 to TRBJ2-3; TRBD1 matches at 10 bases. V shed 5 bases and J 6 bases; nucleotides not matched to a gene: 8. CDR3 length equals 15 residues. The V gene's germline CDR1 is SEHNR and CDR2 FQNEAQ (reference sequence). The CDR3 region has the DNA TGTGCCAGCAGCGACAGGGGGCTTACAGGGGATACGCAGTATTTT. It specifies CASSDRGLTGDTQYF.

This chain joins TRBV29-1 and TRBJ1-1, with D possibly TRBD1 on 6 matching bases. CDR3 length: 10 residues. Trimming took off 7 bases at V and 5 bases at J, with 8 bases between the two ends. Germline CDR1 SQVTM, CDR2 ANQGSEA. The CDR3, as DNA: TGCAGCGGAAGGGGGACTGAAGCTTTCTTT. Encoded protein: CSGRGTEAFF.

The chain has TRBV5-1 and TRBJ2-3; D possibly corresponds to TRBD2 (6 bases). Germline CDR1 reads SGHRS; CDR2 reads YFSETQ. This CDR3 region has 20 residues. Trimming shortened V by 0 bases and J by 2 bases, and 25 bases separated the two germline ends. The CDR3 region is CASSLARRLGEGSYTDTQYF. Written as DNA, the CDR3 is TGCGCCAGCAGCTTGGCAAGGAGACTAGGAGAGGGGTCTTACACAGATACGCAGTATTTT. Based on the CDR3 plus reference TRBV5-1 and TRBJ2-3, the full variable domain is KAGVTQTPRYLIKTRGQQVTLSCSPISGHRSVSWYQQTPGQGLQFLFEYFSETQRNKGNFPGRFSGRQFSNSRSEMNVSTLELGDSALYLCASSLARRLGEGSYTDTQYFGPGTRLTVL.

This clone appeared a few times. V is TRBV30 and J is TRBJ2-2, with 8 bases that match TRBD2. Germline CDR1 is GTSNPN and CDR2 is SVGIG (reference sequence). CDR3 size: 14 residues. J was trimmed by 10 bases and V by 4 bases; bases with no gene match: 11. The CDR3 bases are TGTGCCTGGAAGGGCGGGAGGTCCTCAGTGGAGCTGTTTTTT. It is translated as CAWKGGRSSVELFF.

CDR3 coding DNA: TGTGCCAGCAGATACGAGGCCCGGGGTGGCTACACCTTC. Translating it yields CASRYEARGGYTF. The rearrangement links TRBV6-5 to TRBJ1-2; no reliable D call. Trimming pared 6 bases from V and 7 bases from J, leaving 15 bases between. This CDR3 region has 13 residues. CDR1 MNHEY and CDR2 SVGAGI come from the germline V gene.

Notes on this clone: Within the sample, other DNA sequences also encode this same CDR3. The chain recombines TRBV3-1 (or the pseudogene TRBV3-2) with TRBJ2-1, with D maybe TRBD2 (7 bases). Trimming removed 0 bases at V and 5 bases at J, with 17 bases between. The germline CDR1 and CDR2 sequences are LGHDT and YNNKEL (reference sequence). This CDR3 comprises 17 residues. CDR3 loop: CASSQDRGGAGNNEQFF. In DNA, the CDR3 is TGTGCCAGCAGCCAAGATAGGGGGGGTGCGGGGAACAATGAGCAGTTCTTC.

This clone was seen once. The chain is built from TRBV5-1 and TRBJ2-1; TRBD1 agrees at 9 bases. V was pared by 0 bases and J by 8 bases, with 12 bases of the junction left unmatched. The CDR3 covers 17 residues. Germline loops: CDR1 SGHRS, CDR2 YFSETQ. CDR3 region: CASSLEPPGQGFDEQFF. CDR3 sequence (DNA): TGCGCCAGCAGCTTGGAGCCCCCGGGACAGGGTTTTGATGAGCAGTTCTTC.

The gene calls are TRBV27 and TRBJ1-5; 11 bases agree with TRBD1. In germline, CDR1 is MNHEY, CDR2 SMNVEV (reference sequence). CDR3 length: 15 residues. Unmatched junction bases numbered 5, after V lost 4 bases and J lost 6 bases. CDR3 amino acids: CASSSGQGARQPQHF. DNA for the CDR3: TGTGCCAGCAGTTCTGGACAGGGGGCACGTCAGCCCCAGCATTTT.

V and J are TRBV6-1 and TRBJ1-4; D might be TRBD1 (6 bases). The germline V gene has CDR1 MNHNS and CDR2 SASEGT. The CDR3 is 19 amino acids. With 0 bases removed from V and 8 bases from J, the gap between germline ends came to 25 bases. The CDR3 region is CASSEAQGGLGWIGEKLFF. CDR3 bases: TGTGCCAGCAGTGAAGCGCAAGGGGGTTTGGGGTGGATTGGCGAAAAACTGTTTTTT.

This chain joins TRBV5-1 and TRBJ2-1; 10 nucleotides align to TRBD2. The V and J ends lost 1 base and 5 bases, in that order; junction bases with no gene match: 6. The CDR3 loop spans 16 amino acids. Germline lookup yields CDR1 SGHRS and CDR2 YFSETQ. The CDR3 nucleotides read TGCGCCAGCAGCTTGATTAGCGGGGGGCAAAACAATGAGCAGTTCTTC. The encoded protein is CASSLISGGQNNEQFF.

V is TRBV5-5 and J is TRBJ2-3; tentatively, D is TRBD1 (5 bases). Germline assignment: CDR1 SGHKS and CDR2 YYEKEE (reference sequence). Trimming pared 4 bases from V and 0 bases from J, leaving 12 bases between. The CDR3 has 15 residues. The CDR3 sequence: CASSLTVLSTDTQYF. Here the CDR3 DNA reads TGTGCCAGCAGCCTGACAGTGCTCAGCACAGATACGCAGTATTTT.

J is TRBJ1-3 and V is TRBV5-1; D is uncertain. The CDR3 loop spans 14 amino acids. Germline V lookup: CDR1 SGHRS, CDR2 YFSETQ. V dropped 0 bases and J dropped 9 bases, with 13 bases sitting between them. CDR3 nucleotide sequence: TGCGCCAGCAGCTTGGACAGCACTCGGGGCACCATATATTTT. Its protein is CASSLDSTRGTIYF.

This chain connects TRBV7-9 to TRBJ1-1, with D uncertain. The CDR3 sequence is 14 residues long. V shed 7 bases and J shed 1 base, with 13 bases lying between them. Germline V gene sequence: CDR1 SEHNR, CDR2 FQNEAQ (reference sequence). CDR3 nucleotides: TGTGCCAGCATCCTTCTGTCGGGGAACACTGAAGCTTTCTTT. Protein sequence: CASILLSGNTEAFF.

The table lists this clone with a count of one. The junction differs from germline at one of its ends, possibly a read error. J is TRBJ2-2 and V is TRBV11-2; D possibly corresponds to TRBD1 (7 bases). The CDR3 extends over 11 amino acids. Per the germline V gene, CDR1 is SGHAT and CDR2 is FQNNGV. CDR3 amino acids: CAGQVPGGLFF. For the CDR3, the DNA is TGTGCCGGACAGGTCCCCGGGGGGCTGTTTTTT.